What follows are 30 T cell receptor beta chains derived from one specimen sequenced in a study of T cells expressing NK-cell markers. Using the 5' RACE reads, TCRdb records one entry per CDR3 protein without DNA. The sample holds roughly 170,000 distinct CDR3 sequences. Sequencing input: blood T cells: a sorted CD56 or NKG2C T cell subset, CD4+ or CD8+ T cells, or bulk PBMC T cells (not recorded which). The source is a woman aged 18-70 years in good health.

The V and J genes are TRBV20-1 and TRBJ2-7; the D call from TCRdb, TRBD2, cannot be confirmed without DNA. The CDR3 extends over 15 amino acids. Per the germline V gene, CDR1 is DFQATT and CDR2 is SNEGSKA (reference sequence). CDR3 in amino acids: CSARAAVAGDYEQYF.

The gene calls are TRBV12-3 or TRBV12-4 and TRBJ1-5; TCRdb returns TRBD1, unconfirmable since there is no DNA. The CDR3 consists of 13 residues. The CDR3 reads CASGQGGGQPQHF.

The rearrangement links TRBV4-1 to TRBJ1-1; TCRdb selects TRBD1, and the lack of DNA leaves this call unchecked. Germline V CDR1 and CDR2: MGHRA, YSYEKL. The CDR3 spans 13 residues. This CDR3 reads CASGKGARPEAFF.

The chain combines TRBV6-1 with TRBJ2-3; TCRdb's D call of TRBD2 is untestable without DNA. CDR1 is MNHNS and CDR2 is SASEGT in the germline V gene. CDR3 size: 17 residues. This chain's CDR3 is CASSETRSGSRTDTQYF.

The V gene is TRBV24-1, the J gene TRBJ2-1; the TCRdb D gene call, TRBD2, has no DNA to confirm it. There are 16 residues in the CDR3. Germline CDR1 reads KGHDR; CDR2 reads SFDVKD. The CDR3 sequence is CATSDQGLATYNEQFF.

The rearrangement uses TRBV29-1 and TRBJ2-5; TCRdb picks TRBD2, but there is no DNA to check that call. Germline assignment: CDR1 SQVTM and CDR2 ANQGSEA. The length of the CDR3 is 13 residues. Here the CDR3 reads CSVSSGRGETQYF.

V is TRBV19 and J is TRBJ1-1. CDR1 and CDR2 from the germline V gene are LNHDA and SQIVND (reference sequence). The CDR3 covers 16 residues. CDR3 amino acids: CASSTILPTVNTEAFF.

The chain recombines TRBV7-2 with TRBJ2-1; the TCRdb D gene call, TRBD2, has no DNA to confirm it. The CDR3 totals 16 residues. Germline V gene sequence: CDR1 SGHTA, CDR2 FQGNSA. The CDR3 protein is CASSLLGLAAYNEQFF.

CDR3 sequence reads: CASSLATGANEKLFF. The chain joins TRBV5-6 to TRBJ1-4. Germline-derived CDR1 and CDR2 are SGHDT and YYEEEE. This CDR3 is 15 amino acids long.

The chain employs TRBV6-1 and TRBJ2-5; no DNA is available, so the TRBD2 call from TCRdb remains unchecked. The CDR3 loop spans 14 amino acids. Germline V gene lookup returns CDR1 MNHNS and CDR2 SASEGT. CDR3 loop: CATKRAGERETQYF.

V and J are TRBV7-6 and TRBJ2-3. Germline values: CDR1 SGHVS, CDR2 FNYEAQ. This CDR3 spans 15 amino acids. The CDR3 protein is CASSPGYGGTDTQYF.

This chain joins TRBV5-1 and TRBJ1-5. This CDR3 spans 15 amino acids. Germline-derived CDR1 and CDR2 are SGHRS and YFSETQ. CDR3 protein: CASSLWGDSNQPQHF.

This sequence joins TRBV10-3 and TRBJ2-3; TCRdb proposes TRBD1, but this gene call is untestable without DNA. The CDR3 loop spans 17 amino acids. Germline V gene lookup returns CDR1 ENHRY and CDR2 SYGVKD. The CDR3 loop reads CAAAGTGGLSNTDTQYF.

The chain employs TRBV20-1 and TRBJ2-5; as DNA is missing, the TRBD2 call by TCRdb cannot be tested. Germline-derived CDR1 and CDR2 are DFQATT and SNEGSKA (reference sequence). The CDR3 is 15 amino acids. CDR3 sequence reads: CSASGTSEYQETQYF.

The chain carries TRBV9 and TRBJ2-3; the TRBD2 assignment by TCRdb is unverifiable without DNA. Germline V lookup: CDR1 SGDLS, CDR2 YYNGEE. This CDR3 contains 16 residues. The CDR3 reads CASSYLAGGRTDTQYF.

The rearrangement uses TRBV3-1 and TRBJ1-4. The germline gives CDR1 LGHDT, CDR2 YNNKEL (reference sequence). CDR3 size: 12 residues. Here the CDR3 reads CASSQRTEKLFF.

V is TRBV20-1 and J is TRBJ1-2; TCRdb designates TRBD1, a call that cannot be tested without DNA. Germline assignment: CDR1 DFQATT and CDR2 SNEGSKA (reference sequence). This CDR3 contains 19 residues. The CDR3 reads CSAPAGVRDRGPSNYGYTF.

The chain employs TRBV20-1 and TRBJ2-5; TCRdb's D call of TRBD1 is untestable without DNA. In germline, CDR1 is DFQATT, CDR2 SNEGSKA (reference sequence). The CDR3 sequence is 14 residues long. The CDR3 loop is CSARPRTGEETQYF.

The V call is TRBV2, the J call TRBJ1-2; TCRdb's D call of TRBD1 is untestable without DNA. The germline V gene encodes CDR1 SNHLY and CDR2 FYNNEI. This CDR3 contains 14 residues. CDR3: CASSGQGDPYGYTF.

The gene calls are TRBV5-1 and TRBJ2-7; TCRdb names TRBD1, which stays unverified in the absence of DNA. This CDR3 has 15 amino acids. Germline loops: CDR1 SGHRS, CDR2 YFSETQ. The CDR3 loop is CASSLGGSRTYEQYF.

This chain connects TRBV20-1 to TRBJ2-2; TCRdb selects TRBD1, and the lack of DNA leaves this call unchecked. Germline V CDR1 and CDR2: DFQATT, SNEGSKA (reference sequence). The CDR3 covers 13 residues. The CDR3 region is CSARAAPDGELFF.

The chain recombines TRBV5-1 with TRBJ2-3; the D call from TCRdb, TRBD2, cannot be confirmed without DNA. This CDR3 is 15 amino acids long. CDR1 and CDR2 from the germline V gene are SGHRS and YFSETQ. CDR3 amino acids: CASTIIAPNTDTQYF.

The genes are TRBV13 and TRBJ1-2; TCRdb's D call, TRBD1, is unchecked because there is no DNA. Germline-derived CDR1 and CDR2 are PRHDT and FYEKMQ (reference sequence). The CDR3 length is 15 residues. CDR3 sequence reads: CASSPQGEILYGYTF.

CDR3 residues: CASSPAGRGKNIQYF. The V and J genes are TRBV18 and TRBJ2-4; TCRdb indicates TRBD1, and absent DNA this call remains unverified. There are 15 residues in the CDR3. Germline values: CDR1 KGHSH, CDR2 LQKENI.

The CDR3 here is CASSPSLGGGTGGHEQYF. The chain employs TRBV11-1 and TRBJ2-7; TCRdb selects TRBD1, and the lack of DNA leaves this call unchecked. There are 18 residues in the CDR3. Germline CDR1 is SGHAT and CDR2 is FQDESV (reference sequence).

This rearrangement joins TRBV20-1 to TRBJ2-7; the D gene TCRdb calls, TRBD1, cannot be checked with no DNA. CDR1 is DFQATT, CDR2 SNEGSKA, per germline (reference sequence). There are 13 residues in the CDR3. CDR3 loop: CSARDGGSYEQYF.

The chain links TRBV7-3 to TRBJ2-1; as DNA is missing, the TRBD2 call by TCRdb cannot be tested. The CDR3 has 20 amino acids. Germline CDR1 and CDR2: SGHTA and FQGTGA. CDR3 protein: CASSSFGLAGGGYSYNEQFF.

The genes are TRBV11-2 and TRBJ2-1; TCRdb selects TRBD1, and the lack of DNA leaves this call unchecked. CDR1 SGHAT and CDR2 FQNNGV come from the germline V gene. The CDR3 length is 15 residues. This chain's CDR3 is CASSSPRGSYNEQFF.

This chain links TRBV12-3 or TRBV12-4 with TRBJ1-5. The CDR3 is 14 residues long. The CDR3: CASSYTVGNQPQHF.

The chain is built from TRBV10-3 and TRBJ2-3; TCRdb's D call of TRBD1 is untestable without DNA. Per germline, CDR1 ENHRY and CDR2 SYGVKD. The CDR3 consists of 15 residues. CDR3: CAITYGQGSTDTQYF.